The 29 T cell receptor beta chains in this list originate from one sample, sequenced in a study of T cell responses to AZD1222 COVID-19 vaccine. Measured with immunoSEQ multiplex PCR; TCRdb has only the in-frame clones, and not every one. The sample contains about 150,000 clones, 85% to 90% of which appear only once. The sample consisted of peripheral blood, taken 28 days after the second AZD1222 dose. These receptors were taken from an adult who received the AZD1222 COVID-19 vaccine.

This clone showed up just a few times. The CDR3 coding sequence is TGTGCCAGCAGCCAAGAGCAGGGGCATGAAAAACTGTTTTTT. Protein product: CASSQEQGHEKLFF. V gene TRBV4-2 combines with J gene TRBJ1-4; the D gene is possibly TRBD1 (6 bases). Trimming removed 0 bases at V and 6 bases at J, with 8 bases between. Germline CDR1 is LGHNA and CDR2 is YNFKEQ. This CDR3 contains 14 residues.

The chain links TRBV20-1 to TRBJ1-1; D is unclear. The CDR3 sequence is 11 residues long. V was shortened by 5 bases and J by 6 bases, with 10 bases between the two germline ends. Germline V CDR1 and CDR2: DFQATT, SNEGSKA (reference sequence). CDR3 DNA: TGCAGTGCTTTCAAGGAGGCTGAAGCTTTCTTT. It codes for CSAFKEAEAFF.

The chain employs TRBV6-4 and TRBJ1-5; unclear D gene. The CDR3 runs to 11 residues. Germline V gene data show CDR1 as MRHNA and CDR2 as SNTAGT. V shed 6 bases and J shed 5 bases, with 5 bases lying between them. This CDR3 reads CASRFDQPQHF. Here the CDR3 DNA reads TGTGCCAGCAGGTTTGATCAGCCCCAGCATTTT.

V usage is TRBV20-1 and J usage is TRBJ2-7, with D uncertain. The V end lost 6 bases, the J end lost 5 bases, and 11 bases lay between the germline ends. The germline V gene encodes CDR1 DFQATT and CDR2 SNEGSKA (reference sequence). CDR3 length equals 11 residues. Here the CDR3 DNA reads TGCAGTGCCCCACGGACGAACGAGCAGTACTTC. Amino acid sequence: CSAPRTNEQYF.

The chain links TRBV5-1 to TRBJ2-7; 14 positions agree with TRBD2. The V gene's germline CDR1 is SGHRS and CDR2 YFSETQ. Trimming cost V 1 base and J 4 bases; bases outside gene matches: 4. CDR3 length: 16 amino acids. This CDR3 is CASSLMGTSGSYEQYF. In DNA form, the CDR3 reads TGCGCCAGCAGCTTGATGGGGACTAGCGGGAGTTACGAGCAGTACTTC.

This clone has only one observation. At one boundary the junction diverges from the germline segment, which might be a read error. The chain recombines TRBV7-7 with TRBJ2-7; possibly TRBD2 for D (6 bases). Germline CDR1 and CDR2: SSHAT and FNYEAQ (reference sequence). CDR3 length: 12 residues. The CDR3 DNA is TGTGCTAGCAGCCTAGACGCGGGGAAGCAGTACTTC. It codes for CASSLDAGKQYF.

The chain has TRBV7-9 and TRBJ2-1, with D maybe TRBD1 (5 bases). The CDR3 covers 14 residues. From germline, CDR1 is SEHNR and CDR2 FQNEAQ (reference sequence). The V end was cut by 2 bases, the J end by 7 bases, with 12 bases between. CDR3: CASSLLSKGNEQFF. The CDR3 DNA follows: TGTGCCAGCAGCTTATTGTCGAAGGGGAATGAGCAGTTCTTC.

This chain uses TRBV29-1 with TRBJ2-1; 9 bases agree with TRBD2. CDR1 and CDR2 from the germline V gene are SQVTM and ANQGSEA. The CDR3 runs 12 residues. The V and J ends lost 5 bases and 9 bases, in that order; junction bases with no gene match: 5. CDR3 bases: TGCAGCGTTTCTAGCGGGATAGGTGAGCAGTTCTTC. This codes for CSVSSGIGEQFF.

This chain links TRBV6-5 with TRBJ1-3; the D is unclear. Trimming took 2 bases from V and 4 from J, leaving 12 bases between them. CDR1 and CDR2 from the germline V gene are MNHEY and SVGAGI. This CDR3 has 15 residues. CDR3 amino acids: CASSYGPRAGNTIYF. In DNA form, the CDR3 reads TGTGCCAGCAGTTACGGGCCCCGAGCGGGAAACACCATATATTTT.

As for this clone: One junction end disagrees with the germline gene, perhaps due to a read error. V usage is TRBV5-1 and J usage is TRBJ2-7; D possibly corresponds to TRBD2 (5 bases). Germline CDR1 SGHRS, CDR2 YFSETQ. This CDR3 has 14 amino acids. CDR3: CASSLTLDSHEQYF. In nucleotides, the CDR3 is TGCGCCAGCAGCTTGACCTTGGACTCCCACGAGCAGTACTTC.

The J gene is TRBJ1-3, the V gene TRBV18; D is uncertain. The ends were cut back, 1 base at V and 0 bases at J, with 10 bases in the middle. Per the germline V gene, CDR1 is KGHSH and CDR2 is LQKENI. The CDR3 spans 16 residues. The CDR3 region has the DNA TGTGCCAGCTCACCACGCACGGACCCCTCTGGAAACACCATATATTTT. Translation gives CASSPRTDPSGNTIYF.

This chain connects TRBV5-1 to TRBJ1-1, with unresolved D. CDR1 SGHRS and CDR2 YFSETQ come from the germline V gene. The CDR3 length is 11 residues. V shed 2 bases and J shed 8 bases, with 7 bases lying between them. CDR3 coding DNA: TGCGCCAGCAGCTTCAACAGAGAAGCTTTCTTT. It is translated as CASSFNREAFF.

This chain joins TRBV4-3 and TRBJ2-1; no definite D call. This CDR3 has 14 amino acids. Germline V gives CDR1 LGHNA, CDR2 YSLEER. V shed 1 base and J shed 4 bases, with 8 bases lying between them. Here the CDR3 DNA reads TGCGCCAGCAGCCAAGGGACGGAGTACAATGAGCAGTTCTTC. The encoded protein is CASSQGTEYNEQFF.

V gene TRBV2 combines with J gene TRBJ1-1; D remains unclear. The germline V gene encodes CDR1 SNHLY and CDR2 FYNNEI. V lost 5 bases to trimming and J lost 1 base, with 8 bases between them. This CDR3 spans 13 amino acids. The CDR3 nucleotides read TGTGCCAGCAGTTGGGCAGGGAACACTGAAGCTTTCTTT. Its protein product is CASSWAGNTEAFF.

This clone was seen a single time. The gene calls are TRBV7-2 and TRBJ2-3, with D possibly being TRBD2 (6 bases). Germline assignment: CDR1 SGHTA and CDR2 FQGNSA. Trimming left V 5 bases short and J 4 bases short, with 19 bases between. The CDR3 loop spans 16 amino acids. The CDR3 sequence: CASSLPGTLQPDTQYF. In DNA form, the CDR3 reads TGTGCCAGCAGCCTTCCTGGGACTTTACAGCCAGATACGCAGTATTTT. Full variable domain (missing parts from reference TRBV7-2 and TRBJ2-3): GAGVSQSPSNKVTEKGKDVELRCDPISGHTALYWYRQSLGQGLEFLIYFQGNSAPDKSGLPSDRFSAERTGGSVSTLTIQRTQQEDSAVYLCASSLPGTLQPDTQYFGPGTRLTVL.

The gene calls are TRBV10-3 and TRBJ2-1, with 7 bases identical to TRBD2. The germline V gene encodes CDR1 ENHRY and CDR2 SYGVKD. CDR3 length equals 13 residues. Germline trimming cut 10 bases from V and 9 bases from J; bases unmatched to any gene: 12. CDR3 region: CATSRGGLGEQFF. As DNA, the CDR3 is TGTGCCACCTCGAGGGGAGGGCTTGGTGAGCAGTTCTTC.

This chain uses TRBV18 with TRBJ2-3; D is unresolved. Germline V lookup: CDR1 KGHSH, CDR2 LQKENI. Trimming pared 6 bases from V and 0 bases from J, leaving 7 bases between. This CDR3 is 13 amino acids long. Here the CDR3 DNA reads TGTGCCAGCTCCGCCCCTAGCACAGATACGCAGTATTTT. Its translation is CASSAPSTDTQYF.

This chain uses TRBV7-9 with TRBJ1-2; 8 bases fit TRBD1. CDR1 is SEHNR and CDR2 is FQNEAQ in the germline V gene (reference sequence). The CDR3 consists of 15 residues. V was pared by 6 bases and J by 5 bases, with 11 bases of the junction left unmatched. CDR3 residues: CASRPSQGAGYGYTF. The CDR3 DNA follows: TGTGCCAGCAGACCATCTCAGGGGGCCGGGTATGGCTACACCTTC.

V gene TRBV5-6 combines with J gene TRBJ2-2; TRBD2 aligns across 7 bases. The ends lost 2 bases at V and 4 bases at J; junction bases unmatched: 2. CDR1 and CDR2 (germline): SGHDT, YYEEEE. The CDR3 totals 14 residues. DNA for the CDR3: TGTGCCAGCAGCTTTCCGGGAGGCACCGGGGAGCTGTTTTTT. Its protein product is CASSFPGGTGELFF.

CDR3 DNA sequence: TGTGCCAGCAGCTTAGGCCCGGGGATTAAAAACATTCAGTACTTC. Its protein product is CASSLGPGIKNIQYF. The V and J genes are TRBV11-2 and TRBJ2-4, with D maybe TRBD2 (5 bases). V dropped 1 base and J dropped 4 bases, with 11 bases sitting between them. Germline V gene sequence: CDR1 SGHAT, CDR2 FQNNGV. CDR3 length: 15 amino acids.

V gene TRBV18 combines with J gene TRBJ2-3; 8 bases align to TRBD2. With V trimmed by 4 bases and J by 6 bases, 9 bases remained unmatched. CDR3 length equals 15 residues. Germline CDR1 KGHSH, CDR2 LQKENI. The chain's CDR3 is CASSRSGGPGDTQYF. As DNA, the CDR3 is TGTGCCAGCTCACGCTCGGGAGGGCCAGGGGATACGCAGTATTTT.

This sequence joins TRBV7-6 and TRBJ2-7; a weak D match, TRBD2 (6 bases). This CDR3 comprises 15 residues. The germline V gene encodes CDR1 SGHVS and CDR2 FNYEAQ. V lost 1 base and J 6 bases, leaving 16 bases between the germline ends. The CDR3 DNA reads TGTGCCAGCAGCTTAGATAGCATCCGGGGGAGCGAGCAGTACTTC. Amino acids: CASSLDSIRGSEQYF.

This chain links TRBV4-2 with TRBJ2-5, with D perhaps assigned TRBD1 or TRBD2 (5 bases each). Germline CDR1 and CDR2: LGHNA and YNFKEQ. This CDR3 is 13 amino acids long. With 8 bases removed from V and 2 bases from J, the gap between germline ends came to 12 bases. The CDR3 loop reads CASGDPSQETQYF. The CDR3 DNA is TGTGCCAGCGGGGACCCTTCACAAGAGACCCAGTACTTC.

The CDR3 region has the DNA TGTGCCAGCAGCCCTAATGCGGGGCCAAACACAGATACGCAGTATTTT. Translating it yields CASSPNAGPNTDTQYF. The chain employs TRBV4-2 and TRBJ2-3; weak D call: TRBD2 (6 bases). From germline, CDR1 is LGHNA and CDR2 YNFKEQ. V was clipped by 4 bases and J by 2 bases, with 16 bases between them. The CDR3 consists of 16 residues.

The chain recombines TRBV21-1 with TRBJ2-7; the DNA was not used to check the table's D call, TRBD2. TRBV21-1 counts as a pseudogene. The CDR3 loop spans 17 amino acids. The CDR3 is CASSKRTTPGRNYEQYF. The CDR3 bases are TGTGCCAGCAGCAAAAGGACTACACCGGGACGGAACTACGAGCAGTACTTC.

The V and J genes are TRBV2 and TRBJ1-3; D might be TRBD1 (5 bases). This CDR3 spans 17 amino acids. Germline CDR1 and CDR2: SNHLY and FYNNEI. Trimming took off 8 bases at V and 1 base at J, with 21 bases between the two ends. The CDR3 spells CASVRLDTSASGNTIYF. In DNA form, the CDR3 reads TGTGCCAGCGTAAGGTTGGACACCTCGGCGTCTGGAAACACCATATATTTT.

The rearrangement joins TRBV9 to TRBJ1-3; tentative D call: TRBD1 (6 bases). Trimming cost V 3 bases and J 0 bases, with 19 bases left between them. CDR1 and CDR2 from the germline V gene are SGDLS and YYNGEE. The CDR3 totals 18 residues. CDR3 coding DNA: TGTGCCAGCAGCGCCAAGGTGACAGGAACCCTCTCTGGAAACACCATATATTTT. Its translation: CASSAKVTGTLSGNTIYF. The complete variable domain, with remaining parts taken from reference TRBV9 and TRBJ1-3, reads DSGVTQTPKHLITATGQRVTLRCSPRSGDLSVYWYQQSLDQGLQFLIQYYNGEERAKGNILERFSAQQFPDLHSELNLSSLELGDSALYFCASSAKVTGTLSGNTIYFGEGSWLTVV.

The rearrangement links TRBV6-2 or TRBV6-3 to TRBJ2-1; a possible D gene is TRBD2 (6 bases). The germline V gene has CDR1 MNHEY and CDR2 SVGEGT. CDR3 length: 16 residues. The V gene lost 4 bases and the J gene lost 5 bases, with 18 bases spanning the gap. The CDR3 region is CASSSLTSGRNNEQFF. CDR3 bases: TGTGCCAGCAGTTCTCTTACCAGCGGGCGTAACAATGAGCAGTTCTTC.

The genes are TRBV30 and TRBJ1-5, with 10 bases lining up with TRBD1. Trimming cost V 3 bases and J 4 bases; bases outside gene matches: 3. Germline-derived CDR1 and CDR2 are GTSNPN and SVGIG (reference sequence). This CDR3 comprises 14 residues. The CDR3, as DNA: TGTGCCTGGAGGACAGGGGGCGCGAATCAGCCCCAGCATTTT. It specifies CAWRTGGANQPQHF. Combining the CDR3 with reference TRBV30 and TRBJ1-5 gives the whole variable domain SQTIHQWPATLVQPVGSPLSLECTVEGTSNPNLYWYRQAAGRGLQLLFYSVGIGQISSEVPQNLSASRPQDRQFILSSKKLLLSDSGFYLCAWRTGGANQPQHFGDGTRLSIL.